This passage covers 27 T cell receptor beta chains from one sample sequenced in a study of blood T cells in healthy people across ages. A second roughly 7 to 11 cycle PCR used barcoded and J-beta primers. Using its own MiXCR run on the 5' RACE reads, TCRdb lists one record per CDR3 protein. The sample carries 600,000 or so distinct CDR3 sequences, about 30% recorded once. Sample: blood. These receptors were obtained from a woman of 80 years or more in good health.

This clonotype turned up a few times. V gene TRBV6-1 combines with J gene TRBJ1-5; no reliable D call. The CDR3 sequence is 15 residues long. Trimming left V 4 bases short and J 0 bases short, with 10 bases between. CDR1 and CDR2 from the germline V gene are MNHNS and SASEGT. CDR3 region: CASSAEIFSNQPQHF. The DNA of the CDR3 is TGTGCCAGCAGTGCTGAGATATTTAGCAATCAGCCCCAGCATTTT.

This clonotype was detected a few times. A read error may explain this, as a much larger clone is one base away. This chain links TRBV14 with TRBJ2-1; D is undetermined. CDR1 and CDR2 (germline): SGHDN, FVKESK. This CDR3 contains 16 residues. The CDR3 nucleotides are TGTGCCAGCAGCCAGAGAAGGGCCTTGGGGTGGAATGGGCAGTTCTTC. Amino acids: CASSQRRALGWNGQFF.

The chain employs TRBV6-1 and TRBJ2-4, with 16 bases identical to TRBD2. CDR3 length: 14 residues. V shed 10 bases and J 9 bases; nucleotides not matched to a gene: 6. Germline V gives CDR1 MNHNS, CDR2 SASEGT. CDR3 amino acids: CATGTSGGVGIQYF. As DNA, the CDR3 is TGTGCCACCGGGACTAGCGGGGGGGTTGGCATTCAGTACTTC.

Written as DNA, the CDR3 is TGTGCCAGCAGCCCATCGACTAGGAACGGGGAGCTGTTTTTT. Its protein is CASSPSTRNGELFF. The rearrangement uses TRBV11-3 and TRBJ2-2, with D tentatively TRBD2 (6 bases). The germline V and J ends were trimmed by 5 bases and 7 bases, with 14 bases remaining between them. Germline-derived CDR1 and CDR2 are SGHNT and YENEEA. The CDR3 contains 14 residues.

This chain joins TRBV6-1 and TRBJ1-1; D might be TRBD1 (6 bases). The CDR3 contains 13 residues. Germline CDR1 reads MNHNS; CDR2 reads SASEGT. Deletions cut 8 bases from V and 1 base from J, with 11 bases between. The CDR3 loop reads CASAQGWNTEAFF. DNA of the CDR3: TGTGCCAGCGCACAGGGTTGGAACACTGAAGCTTTCTTT.

This clonotype was seen many times. This sequence joins TRBV25-1 and TRBJ2-7, with D perhaps TRBD1 (5 bases). V was pared by 8 bases and J by 6 bases, with 17 bases between. The germline CDR1 and CDR2 sequences are MGHDK and SYGVNS. This CDR3 spans 13 amino acids. The CDR3 region has the DNA TGTGCCAGCCGCTCTCAGGGCTTTGGCGAGCAGTACTTC. Amino acid sequence: CASRSQGFGEQYF.

J is TRBJ1-3 and V is TRBV20-1, with TRBD1 identical over 8 bases. The length of the CDR3 is 14 residues. J was trimmed by 0 bases and V by 5 bases; bases with no gene match: 3. CDR1 is DFQATT, CDR2 SNEGSKA, per germline (reference sequence). The CDR3 nucleotides read TGCAGTGCTTATGGACAGGGCTCTGGAAACACCATATATTTT. Translation: CSAYGQGSGNTIYF.

The chain couples TRBV5-1 to TRBJ2-1, with D unresolved. Judging by the DNA end, TRBJ2-7 fits better; the J call may be wrong. This CDR3 region has 13 residues. Germline loops: CDR1 SGHRS, CDR2 YFSETQ. The DNA of the CDR3 is TGCGCCAGCAGCTGGAGCTCCTACAATGAGCAGTACTTC. Amino acid sequence: CASSWSSYNEQYF.

V and J are TRBV3-1 and TRBJ2-7, with a weak D call TRBD1 (7 bases). Germline assignment: CDR1 LGHDT and CDR2 YNNKEL (reference sequence). This CDR3 is built from 13 residues. CDR3 residues: CTGSAGQTYEQYF. The CDR3 DNA follows: TGTACCGGCAGCGCGGGACAGACCTACGAGCAGTACTTC.

The gene calls are TRBV20-1 and TRBJ2-1, with 10 bases aligning to TRBD2. The CDR3 extends over 14 amino acids. Germline V gene data show CDR1 as DFQATT and CDR2 as SNEGSKA (reference sequence). Trimming at V came to 0 bases and at J to 15 bases, leaving 11 bases not matched to a gene. CDR3 bases: TGCAGTGCTAGAGATTTGCTAGCGGGAGCCCCGGGGTTCTTC. It codes for CSARDLLAGAPGFF.

This clonotype was detected many times. This rearrangement joins TRBV24-1 to TRBJ2-6, with TRBD1 as a possible D gene (6 bases). CDR1 is KGHDR, CDR2 SFDVKD, per germline. There are 16 residues in the CDR3. Trimming left V 4 bases short and J 5 bases short, with 14 bases between. The CDR3 sequence is CATSESDRFRANVLTF. In nucleotides, the CDR3 is TGTGCCACCAGTGAATCCGACAGGTTTAGGGCCAACGTCCTGACTTTC.

About this clonotype: A clone one base away is much larger, so this may be a read error. The genes are TRBV7-2 and TRBJ2-3; 7 bases agree with TRBD1. The CDR3 totals 14 residues. Germline-derived CDR1 and CDR2 are SGHTA and FQGNSA. The CDR3 bases are TGTGCCGGCAGCCGGGACAGAGGCACAGATACGCAGTATTTT. Protein sequence: CAGSRDRGTDTQYF.

This clonotype was counted ten times or more. The rearrangement joins TRBV6-4 to TRBJ2-3, with D perhaps matching TRBD2 (6 bases). The germline CDR1 and CDR2 sequences are MRHNA and SNTAGT. CDR3 length: 13 residues. Trimming took 2 bases from V and 4 from J, leaving 7 bases between them. The CDR3 reads CASSDGGADTQYF. The CDR3 DNA reads TGTGCCAGCAGTGACGGCGGGGCAGATACGCAGTATTTT.

As to this clonotype: An end of the junction does not agree with germline; a read error may underlie this. V and J are TRBV9 and TRBJ2-2, with 8 bases lining up with TRBD1. CDR1 and CDR2 (germline): SGDLS, YYNGEE. This CDR3 comprises 17 residues. The CDR3 region is CASSMRPGGENTGEPFF. The CDR3 nucleotides are TGTGCCAGCAGCATGAGACCAGGGGGCGAGAACACCGGGGAGCCGTTTTTT.

A remark on this clonotype: At one end the junction does not follow the germline gene, possibly because of a read error. CDR3 sequence (DNA): TGCGCCGGCAGCTTGGGGTTCTACGAGCAGTACTTC. This encodes CAGSLGFYEQYF. The gene calls are TRBV5-1 and TRBJ2-7; unclear D gene. The CDR3 loop spans 12 amino acids. The V gene's germline CDR1 is SGHRS and CDR2 YFSETQ.

This clonotype was detected ten times or more. V usage is TRBV6-2 or TRBV6-3 and J usage is TRBJ1-2; D uncertain. This CDR3 contains 13 residues. V was shortened by 2 bases and J by 1 base, with 5 bases between the two germline ends. Germline-derived CDR1 and CDR2 are MNHEY and SVGEGT. Written as DNA, the CDR3 is TGTGCCAGCAGTTACGGCATTAACTATGGCTACACCTTC. Its protein is CASSYGINYGYTF.

The gene calls are TRBV18 and TRBJ2-7; 8 bases map to TRBD1. This CDR3 contains 17 residues. The V and J ends lost 1 base and 1 base, in that order; junction bases with no gene match: 9. The germline gives CDR1 KGHSH, CDR2 LQKENI. The DNA of the CDR3 is TGTGCCAGCTCACCACAGTTTTCGGACAGGGAGTCCTACGAGCAGTACTTC. Translation: CASSPQFSDRESYEQYF.

This clonotype was picked up many times. V and J are TRBV6-2 or TRBV6-3 and TRBJ1-6, with TRBD1 identical over 9 bases. The CDR3 is 14 amino acids. Germline V gene data show CDR1 as MNHEY and CDR2 as SVGEGT. The junction had 3 bases not matched to a gene; V was cut back by 6 bases and J by 6 bases. CDR3 amino acids: CASRDRGGNSPLHF. The CDR3 nucleotides are TGTGCCAGCAGGGACAGGGGAGGTAATTCACCCCTCCACTTT.

The rearrangement uses TRBV5-1 and TRBJ2-3; D uncertain. The CDR3 loop spans 14 amino acids. CDR1 SGHRS and CDR2 YFSETQ come from the germline V gene. V lost 5 bases and J 4 bases, leaving 14 bases between the germline ends. This CDR3 is CASSIPNPADTQYF. The CDR3 DNA reads TGCGCCAGCAGTATTCCAAACCCGGCAGATACGCAGTATTTT.

The gene calls are TRBV12-3 or TRBV12-4 and TRBJ2-5; D not certain. V was cut by 8 bases and J by 11 bases, with 18 bases left in between. This CDR3 has 12 amino acids. The CDR3 DNA reads as TGTGCCAGCTGTTACCGGGCCGATAAGCAGTACTTC. Its translation is CASCYRADKQYF.

There are many counts of this clonotype. V usage is TRBV5-1 and J usage is TRBJ2-7; D remains ambiguous. With 1 base removed from V and 5 bases from J, the gap between germline ends came to 4 bases. From germline, CDR1 is SGHRS and CDR2 YFSETQ. The CDR3 has 11 amino acids. The CDR3 nucleotides read TGCGCCAGCAGCTTGATGAACGAGCAGTACTTC. Its protein is CASSLMNEQYF.

This clonotype was picked up many times. The chain carries TRBV28 and TRBJ1-5; D gene ambiguous. The germline V and J ends were trimmed by 1 base and 2 bases, with 9 bases remaining between them. The CDR3 is 15 residues long. Per germline, CDR1 MDHEN and CDR2 SYDVKM. Written as DNA, the CDR3 is TGTGCCAGCAGTTTATCCCTGAGTGGCAATCAGCCCCAGCATTTT. Its protein product is CASSLSLSGNQPQHF.

There are a few counts of this clonotype. The chain is built from TRBV7-2 and TRBJ1-1; 9 bases match TRBD1. CDR3 size: 14 residues. V dropped 4 bases and J dropped 8; count of bases not matched to a gene: 8. Germline V gene lookup returns CDR1 SGHTA and CDR2 FQGNSA. CDR3 DNA sequence: TGTGCCAGCAGCTCCCGCGGGACAGGGAAGGAAGCTTTCTTT. Its protein is CASSSRGTGKEAFF.

Worth noting for this clonotype: The junction shows a germline mismatch at one end, possibly a read error. This rearrangement joins TRBV9 to TRBJ2-3, with 8 bases identical to TRBD2. The germline CDR1 and CDR2 sequences are SGDLS and YYNGEE. The CDR3 is made up of 15 amino acids. CDR3 nucleotides: TGTGCCACCTCCCGGGGGGGATCGGGCACAGATACGCGGTATTTT. Amino acid sequence: CATSRGGSGTDTRYF.

This clonotype occurred many times. The chain couples TRBV20-1 to TRBJ2-3; 8 bases agree with TRBD2. CDR3 length: 15 residues. Germline V gene sequence: CDR1 DFQATT, CDR2 SNEGSKA (reference sequence). CDR3 sequence: CSVHPRRGATDTQYF. The CDR3 nucleotides read TGCAGCGTCCACCCACGGCGGGGGGCCACAGATACGCAGTATTTT.

At least ten counts were recorded for this clonotype. The chain couples TRBV4-1 to TRBJ1-2; 8 nucleotides agree with TRBD1. The CDR3 runs to 15 residues. V was pared by 1 base and J by 8 bases, with 9 bases of the junction left unmatched. Per germline, CDR1 MGHRA and CDR2 YSYEKL. The CDR3 loop reads CASSQVGTGGGGYTF. DNA for the CDR3: TGCGCCAGCAGCCAAGTAGGAACAGGGGGTGGAGGCTACACCTTC.

The V gene is TRBV10-2, the J gene TRBJ2-7; 8 bases are shared with TRBD2. The CDR3 loop spans 14 amino acids. V trimming: 4 bases; J trimming: 6 bases; junction bases outside the gene matches: 8. Per germline, CDR1 WSHSY and CDR2 SAAADI. CDR3 nucleotides: TGCGCCAGCAGTGTTACGGGAGGGCCCTCCGAGCAGTACTTC. Translation: CASSVTGGPSEQYF.